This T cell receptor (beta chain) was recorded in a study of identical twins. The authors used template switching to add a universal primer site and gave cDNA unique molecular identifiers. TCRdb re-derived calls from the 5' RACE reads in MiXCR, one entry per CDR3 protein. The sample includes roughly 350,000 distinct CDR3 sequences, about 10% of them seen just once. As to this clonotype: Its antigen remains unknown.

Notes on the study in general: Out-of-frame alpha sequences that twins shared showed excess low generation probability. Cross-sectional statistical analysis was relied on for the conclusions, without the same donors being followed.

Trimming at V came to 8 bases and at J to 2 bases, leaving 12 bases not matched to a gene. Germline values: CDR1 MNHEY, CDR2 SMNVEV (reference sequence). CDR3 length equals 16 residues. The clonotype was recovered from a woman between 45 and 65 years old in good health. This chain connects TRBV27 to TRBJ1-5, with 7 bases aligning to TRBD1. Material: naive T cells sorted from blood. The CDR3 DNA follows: TGTGCCAGCGGGCCGGGGAGGGGGCAAGGCAATCAGCCCCAGCATTTT. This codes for CASGPGRGQGNQPQHF.